This TCR beta chain is drawn from a study of T-cell reconstitution after alpha-beta-depleted transplantation in children. There are 12 residues in the CDR3. Between the trimmed V and J ends, which lost 4 bases and 2 bases, there was a span of 8 bases. Germline CDR1 reads DFQATT; CDR2 reads SNEGSKA (reference sequence). For TCRbeta, the library was prepared with unique molecular identifiers. TCRdb fed the PCR reads into MiXCR, producing one record per CDR3 protein. The sample lists hundreds of thousands of distinct CDR3 sequences, roughly 10% occurring once. In this sample, this clonotype turned up many times.

The input for sequencing was PBMCs, taken before TCRalphabeta/CD19-depleted stem cell transplant. This chain uses TRBV20-1 with TRBJ1-2; D gene uncertain. This clonotype was sampled from a child aged 2-9 years with inherited bone marrow failure, due to receive a stem cell transplant. The CDR3 is CSAISVNYGYTF. The CDR3 coding sequence is TGCAGTGCTATATCAGTGAACTATGGCTACACCTTC.